This entry is about one TCR beta chain. Its antigen target is currently unknown. No per-base quality is available; no much larger clone lies one base away. This record comes from a study of OX40 agonist ivuxolimab in advanced cancers. Regarding the complete study: Ivuxolimab, which targeted the costimulatory receptor OX40 (CD134), was an agonistic, fully human IgG2 monoclonal antibody. Intravenous ivuxolimab was administered to patients every 2 weeks at six dose levels: 0.01, 0.1, 0.3, 1.5, 3 and 10 mg/kg. Of the approximately 54 patients in dose escalation, 19 had hepatocellular carcinoma, approximately 15 had melanoma, 9 had renal cell carcinoma and 9 had head and neck cancer. In the dose-escalation cohort, about four fifths of patients were male, and the mean age was 60 years with a range of about 20 to 80. Prior anti-PD-1, anti-PD-L1 or anti-CTLA-4 therapy was permitted, and approximately 41% of dose-escalation patients had received checkpoint inhibitors. Partial responses occurred in three dose-escalation patients: two with cutaneous melanoma and one with hepatocellular carcinoma. The purpose of peripheral TCRbeta sequencing was to test whether ivuxolimab changed TCR sequence diversity and led to clonal T-cell expansion. The paper covers the monotherapy dose-escalation part of the phase I ivuxolimab trial, which included N ≈ 57 patients.

Genomic DNA was extracted from sorted cells for sequencing of the TCRbeta CDR3 region. The immunoSEQ Assay was used for sequencing of TCRbeta CDR3 regions. Drawn from immuneACCESS, this table holds only the in-frame rearrangements with V and J called that TCRdb kept. Clones are partly lost; checked studies trace under half to an unresolved V gene and leave the rest unexplained. The sample data list over 75,000 clones, and over 75% of these were observed just once. In total, the top ten clones hold around 4.5% of the sample. V is trimmed back by 7 bases and J by 7 bases, and the junction contains 4 bases that no gene match accounts for. Its CDR3 holds 13 amino acids, cysteine through phenylalanine. Of all the DNA, just the CDR3 is kept, 39 bases in frame from base 1. CDR1 and CDR2, per the germline V gene, are SGHNT and YENEEA. Broad study findings and their caveats: After ivuxolimab, CD8+ T cells had more expanded clones than CD4+ T cells on average. Clonal expansion of both CD4+ and CD8+ blood T cells was observed from baseline to week 6 at doses 0.1 to 3.0 mg/kg. In partial responders in the 0.1-3.0 mg/kg groups, normalized peripheral clonal expansion was found to be among the lowest, especially among CD8+ T cells. The antigen specificity of the clonally expanded peripheral T cells was not determined. Low levels of normalized T-cell clonal expansion were also seen in some nonresponding patients.

The trial excluded patients who had a history of autoimmune disease or were on systemic immunosuppression. Peripheral blood for TCR sequencing was drawn from every dose cohort at baseline, at cycle 4 day 1 and at cycle 7 day 1. Samples were obtained from an open-label, multicenter, first-in-human phase I dose-escalation trial of ivuxolimab. Adults with locally advanced or metastatic melanoma, renal cell carcinoma, hepatocellular carcinoma or head and neck squamous cell carcinoma were enrolled in the trial. CD4+ and CD8+ T cells were sorted separately from peripheral blood before TCR sequencing. The material sequenced was CD4+ or CD8+ T cells sorted from blood, taken in a trial of the OX40 agonist ivuxolimab. The clonotype comes from an adult with an advanced solid tumor such as melanoma, head and neck, liver or kidney cancer. The chain couples TRBV11-3 to TRBJ2-1; 10 bases in the junction line up with TRBD1. The CDR3 is CASTRGQGNEQFF. The DNA reads as follows: TGTGCCAGCACCAGGGGACAGGGGAATGAGCAGTTCTTC. Where the CDR3 stops, the reference TRBV11-3 and TRBJ2-1 genes take over; the full variable domain is EAGVVQSPRYKIIEKKQPVAFWCNPISGHNTLYWYLQNLGQGPELLIRYENEEAVDDSQLPKDRFSAERLKGVDSTLKIQPAELGDSAVYLCASTRGQGNEQFFGPGTRLTVL.